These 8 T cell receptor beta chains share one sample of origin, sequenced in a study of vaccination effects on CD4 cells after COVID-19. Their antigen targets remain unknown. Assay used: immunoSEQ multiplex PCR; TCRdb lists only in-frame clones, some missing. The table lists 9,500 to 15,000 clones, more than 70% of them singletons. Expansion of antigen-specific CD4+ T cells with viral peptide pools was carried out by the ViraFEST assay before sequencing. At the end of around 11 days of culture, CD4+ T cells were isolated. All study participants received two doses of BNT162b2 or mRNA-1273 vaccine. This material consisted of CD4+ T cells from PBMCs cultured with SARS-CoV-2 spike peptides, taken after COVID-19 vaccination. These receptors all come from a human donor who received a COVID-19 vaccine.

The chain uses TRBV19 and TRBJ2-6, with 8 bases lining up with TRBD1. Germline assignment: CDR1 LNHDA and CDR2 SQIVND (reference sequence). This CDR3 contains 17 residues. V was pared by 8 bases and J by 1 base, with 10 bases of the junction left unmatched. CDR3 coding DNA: TGTGCCAGTGCTAGGGACAGGCCCCTGTCTGGGGCCAACGTCCTGACTTTC. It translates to CASARDRPLSGANVLTF.

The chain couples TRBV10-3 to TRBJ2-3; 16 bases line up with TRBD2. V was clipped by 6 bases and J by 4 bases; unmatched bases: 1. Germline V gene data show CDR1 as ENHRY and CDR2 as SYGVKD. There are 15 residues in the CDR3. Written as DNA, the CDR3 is TGTGCCATCAGGGGACTAGCGGGAGGGGCAGATACGCAGTATTTT. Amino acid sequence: CAIRGLAGGADTQYF.

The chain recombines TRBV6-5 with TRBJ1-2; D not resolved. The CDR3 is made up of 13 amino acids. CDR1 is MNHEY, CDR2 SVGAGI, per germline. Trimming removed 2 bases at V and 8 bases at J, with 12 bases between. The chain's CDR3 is CASSYVVGQGYTF. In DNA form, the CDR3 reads TGTGCCAGCAGTTACGTAGTAGGGCAAGGCTACACCTTC.

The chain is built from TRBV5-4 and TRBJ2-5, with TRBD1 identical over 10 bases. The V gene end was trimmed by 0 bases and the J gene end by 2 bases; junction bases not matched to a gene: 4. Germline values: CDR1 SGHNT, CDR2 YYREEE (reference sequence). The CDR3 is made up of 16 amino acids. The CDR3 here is CASSLGDRGTQETQYF. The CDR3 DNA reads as TGTGCCAGCAGCTTGGGGGACAGGGGAACACAAGAGACCCAGTACTTC.

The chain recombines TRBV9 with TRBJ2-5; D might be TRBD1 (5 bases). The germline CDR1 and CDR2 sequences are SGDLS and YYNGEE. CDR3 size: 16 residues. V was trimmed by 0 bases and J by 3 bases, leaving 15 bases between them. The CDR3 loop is CASSVGSGLKEETQYF. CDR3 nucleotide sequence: TGTGCCAGCAGCGTAGGATCAGGGCTGAAGGAAGAGACCCAGTACTTC.

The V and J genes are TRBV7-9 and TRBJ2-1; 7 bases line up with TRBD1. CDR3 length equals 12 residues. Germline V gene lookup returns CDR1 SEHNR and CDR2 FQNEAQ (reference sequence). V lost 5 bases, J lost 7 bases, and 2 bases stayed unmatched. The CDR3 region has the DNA TGTGCCAGCAGCCGACAGGGAAATGAGCAGTTCTTC. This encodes CASSRQGNEQFF.

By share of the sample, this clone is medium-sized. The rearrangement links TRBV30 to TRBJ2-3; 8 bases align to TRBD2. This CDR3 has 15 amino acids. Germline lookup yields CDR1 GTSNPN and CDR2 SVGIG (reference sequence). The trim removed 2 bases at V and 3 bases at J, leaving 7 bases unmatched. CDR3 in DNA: TGTGCCTGGAGTCTCGGGGGGGGAGGGACAGATACGCAGTATTTT. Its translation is CAWSLGGGGTDTQYF.

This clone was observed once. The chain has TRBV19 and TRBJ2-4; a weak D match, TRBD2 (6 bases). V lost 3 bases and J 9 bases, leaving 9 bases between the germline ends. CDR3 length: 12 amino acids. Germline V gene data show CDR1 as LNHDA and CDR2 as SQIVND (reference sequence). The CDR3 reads CASSMMGGIQYF. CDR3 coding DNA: TGTGCCAGTAGTATGATGGGGGGCATTCAGTACTTC.